The next 14 T cell receptor beta chains were all read from a single sample in a study of shared clonotypes between healthy human individuals. The protocol was immunoSEQ multiplex PCR, while the TCRdb copy is restricted to in-frame clones and leaves out a portion. The sample shows roughly 1.5 million clones, nearly 99% of them seen only once. Input material: naive CD4+ T cells sorted from blood. Subset denoted: CD45RA+ positively selected. The receptors were sampled from a man aged 25 to 40 in good health.

The chain uses TRBV5-4 and TRBJ1-2; a weak D match, TRBD1 (6 bases). This CDR3 is 15 amino acids long. The V end was cut by 4 bases, the J end by 4 bases, with 17 bases between. Germline V CDR1 and CDR2: SGHNT, YYREEE (reference sequence). The CDR3 region has the DNA TGTGCCAGCAGCATGGACAGCGTCACTACCTATGGCTACACCTTC. Translating it yields CASSMDSVTTYGYTF.

The chain links TRBV5-4 to TRBJ1-1; 9 bases line up with TRBD1. Germline trimming cut 1 base from V and 6 bases from J; bases unmatched to any gene: 10. The CDR3 is 16 residues long. The germline V gene encodes CDR1 SGHNT and CDR2 YYREEE (reference sequence). CDR3 DNA sequence: TGTGCCAGCAGCTTGACGGTGGCACAGGGGGCCTCTGAAGCTTTCTTT. Protein sequence: CASSLTVAQGASEAFF.

This rearrangement joins TRBV15 to TRBJ1-4; D might be TRBD1 (5 bases). This CDR3 is built from 15 residues. Trimming cost V 5 bases and J 6 bases, with 16 bases left between them. The germline gives CDR1 LNHNV, CDR2 YYDKDF (reference sequence). This CDR3 is CATSGLGTEDEKLFF. The CDR3 DNA sequence: TGTGCCACCAGCGGACTCGGGACGGAAGATGAAAAACTGTTTTTT.

The genes are TRBV7-6 and TRBJ2-5; possibly TRBD1 for D (6 bases). The CDR3 length is 15 residues. V lost 0 bases and J lost 6, with 14 bases in between. From germline, CDR1 is SGHVS and CDR2 FNYEAQ. CDR3 in DNA: TGTGCCAGCAGCTTAGCCCGGCTAGACAGGAAGACCCAGTACTTC. Encoded protein: CASSLARLDRKTQYF.

V is TRBV7-2 and J is TRBJ2-1; the match to TRBD2 covers 13 bases. V dropped 5 bases and J dropped 7; count of bases not matched to a gene: 5. Germline V gene data show CDR1 as SGHTA and CDR2 as FQGNSA. The CDR3 sequence is 15 residues long. The CDR3 loop reads CASSPGLAGLNEQFF. The CDR3 bases are TGTGCCAGCAGCCCGGGACTAGCGGGACTAAATGAGCAGTTCTTC.

This chain uses TRBV5-1 with TRBJ2-2, with D perhaps assigned TRBD1 or TRBD2 (5 bases each). CDR3 length equals 13 residues. V shed 2 bases and J shed 6 bases, with 8 bases lying between them. CDR1 is SGHRS and CDR2 is YFSETQ in the germline V gene. CDR3 bases: TGCGCCAGCAGCTTTTCGGGGCCCGGGGAGCTGTTTTTT. Encoded protein: CASSFSGPGELFF.

The chain's CDR3 is CASSLHSDTQYF. In DNA, the CDR3 is TGTGCCAGCAGCCTACATTCAGATACGCAGTATTTT. The gene calls are TRBV7-2 and TRBJ2-3; D gene uncertain. The CDR3 totals 12 residues. CDR1 is SGHTA, CDR2 FQGNSA, per germline. With 5 bases removed from V and 4 bases from J, the gap between germline ends came to 7 bases.

DNA for the CDR3: TGTGCCAGCAGCTTCGAAGGTGGCAGGGGGCATAGGGAGCAGTACTTC. Translating it yields CASSFEGGRGHREQYF. The rearrangement links TRBV7-9 to TRBJ2-7, with 8 bases identical to TRBD1. Germline V gene sequence: CDR1 SEHNR, CDR2 FQNEAQ (reference sequence). This CDR3 is 16 amino acids long. V lost 3 bases and J lost 7; bases outside the gene matches: 14.

In this sample, this clone turned up once. The V and J genes are TRBV13 and TRBJ2-1; TRBD1 or TRBD2 may be the D gene (6 bases each). The CDR3 contains 14 residues. Trimming took off 4 bases at V and 8 bases at J, with 15 bases between the two ends. Germline CDR1 is PRHDT and CDR2 is FYEKMQ (reference sequence). The CDR3 DNA reads TGTGCCAGCAGCTCTCGGGGGCGTGTCGATGAGCAGTTCTTC. Protein sequence: CASSSRGRVDEQFF.

V is TRBV5-1 and J is TRBJ2-1; perhaps TRBD1 as D (7 bases). The CDR3 covers 15 residues. CDR1 is SGHRS and CDR2 is YFSETQ in the germline V gene. The V end lost 0 bases, the J end lost 5 bases, and 12 bases lay between the germline ends. The CDR3 protein is CASSLVRGDNNEQFF. The CDR3 DNA follows: TGCGCCAGCAGCTTGGTCAGGGGGGACAACAATGAGCAGTTCTTC.

The chain carries TRBV9 and TRBJ2-2; 8 nucleotides line up with TRBD2. After removal of 4 bases from V and 0 bases from J, the junction contained 20 bases not matched to a gene. CDR1 is SGDLS, CDR2 YYNGEE, per germline. The CDR3 runs 21 residues. The CDR3 reads CASSPRGGWGPGNANTGELFF. The CDR3 DNA reads TGTGCCAGCAGCCCCCGGGGGGGGTGGGGCCCTGGGAACGCGAACACCGGGGAGCTGTTTTTT.

The count of this clone is one. V is TRBV2 and J is TRBJ1-4; TRBD1 is a possible D gene (5 bases). Germline CDR1 SNHLY, CDR2 FYNNEI. V gave up 7 bases and J gave up 4 bases, with 10 bases separating them. This CDR3 is built from 13 residues. The CDR3 nucleotides read TGTGCCAGCATCAGAGACAGTAATGAAAAACTGTTTTTT. Translating it yields CASIRDSNEKLFF. Full variable domain (remainder filled in from reference TRBV2 and TRBJ1-4): EPEVTQTPSHQVTQMGQEVILRCVPISNHLYFYWYRQILGQKVEFLVSFYNNEISEKSEIFDDQFSVERPDGSNFTLKIRSTKLEDSAMYFCASIRDSNEKLFFGSGTQLSVL.

Note on this clone: Mismatch with germline at one junction end may stem from a read error. The genes are TRBV6-6 and TRBJ1-1; D gene unclear. The CDR3 contains 13 residues. Germline values: CDR1 MNHNY, CDR2 SVGAGI (reference sequence). The CDR3, as DNA: TGTGCCAGCAGTCGGACCCTGAAGACTGAAGCTTTCTTT. Translated, it gives CASSRTLKTEAFF.

The chain joins TRBV6-5 to TRBJ1-3; no clear D. Germline V CDR1 and CDR2: MNHEY, SVGAGI. CDR3 length equals 14 residues. Between the trimmed V and J ends, which lost 6 bases and 0 bases, there was a span of 9 bases. The DNA for the CDR3 is TGTGCCAGCAGCCCCGGGTCCTCTGGAAACACCATATATTTT. This gives the protein CASSPGSSGNTIYF.